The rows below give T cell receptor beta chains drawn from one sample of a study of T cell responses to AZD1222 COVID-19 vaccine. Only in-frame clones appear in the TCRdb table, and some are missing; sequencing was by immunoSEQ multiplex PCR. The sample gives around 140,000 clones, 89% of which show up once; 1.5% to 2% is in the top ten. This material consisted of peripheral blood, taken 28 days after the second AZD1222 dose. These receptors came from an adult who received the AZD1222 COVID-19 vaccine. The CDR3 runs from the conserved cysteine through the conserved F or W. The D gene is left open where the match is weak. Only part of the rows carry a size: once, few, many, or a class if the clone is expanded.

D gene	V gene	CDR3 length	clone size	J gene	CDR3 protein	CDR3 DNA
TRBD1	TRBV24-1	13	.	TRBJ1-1	CATSDADRDEAFF	TGTGCCACCAGTGATGCGGACAGGGATGAAGCTTTCTTT
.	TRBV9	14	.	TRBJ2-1	CASSVGVPYNEQFF	TGTGCCAGCAGCGTCGGTGTGCCCTACAATGAGCAGTTCTTC
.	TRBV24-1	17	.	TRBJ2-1	CATSDSKLPSSYNEQFF	TGTGCCACCAGTGATTCGAAACTACCGAGCTCCTACAATGAGCAGTTCTTC
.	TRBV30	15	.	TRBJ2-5	CAWSSHPGVQETQYF	TGTGCCTGGAGTTCCCATCCCGGGGTTCAAGAGACCCAGTACTTC
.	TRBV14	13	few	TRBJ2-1	CASSQGLYNEQFF	TGTGCCAGCAGCCAGGGATTATACAATGAGCAGTTCTTC
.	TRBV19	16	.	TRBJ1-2	CASSMLAVEIPYGYTF	TGTGCCAGTAGTATGTTGGCAGTTGAAATACCCTATGGCTACACCTTC
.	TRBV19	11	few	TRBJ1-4	CASRGREKLFF	TGTGCCAGCCGGGGACGCGAAAAACTGTTTTTT
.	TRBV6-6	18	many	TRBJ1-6	CASSRLALERTYNSPLHF	TGTGCCAGCAGTCGACTCGCCCTAGAACGGACCTATAATTCACCCCTCCACTTT
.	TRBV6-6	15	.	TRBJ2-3	CASSPRESGTDTQYF	TGTGCCAGCAGTCCTCGGGAGTCTGGCACAGATACGCAGTATTTT
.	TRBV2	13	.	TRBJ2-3	CASSDRGVGTQYF	TGTGCCAGCAGTGACAGGGGGGTGGGTACGCAGTATTTT
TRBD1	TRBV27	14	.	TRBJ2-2	CASSFLTGARGLFF	TGTGCCAGCAGTTTCCTGACAGGGGCCCGGGGTCTGTTTTTT
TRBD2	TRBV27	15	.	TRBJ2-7	CASSLLAGGPYEQYF	TGTGCCAGCAGTTTACTAGCGGGAGGGCCCTACGAGCAGTACTTC
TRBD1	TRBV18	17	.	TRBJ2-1	CASSITLTGQTNNEQFF	TGTGCCAGCTCAATAACTCTAACGGGACAGACGAACAATGAGCAGTTCTTC
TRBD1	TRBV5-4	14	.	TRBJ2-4	CASSPGTEKNIQYF	TGTGCCAGCAGCCCAGGGACAGAAAAAAACATTCAGTACTTC
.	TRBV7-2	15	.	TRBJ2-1	CASSLYRPANNEQFF	TGTGCCAGCAGCTTATATAGGCCAGCCAACAATGAGCAGTTCTTC
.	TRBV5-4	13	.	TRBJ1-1	CASSGGVNTEAFF	TGTGCCAGCAGCGGGGGAGTGAACACTGAAGCTTTCTTT
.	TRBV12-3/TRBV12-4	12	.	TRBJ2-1	CASKGLGNEQFF	TGTGCCAGCAAAGGACTCGGCAATGAGCAGTTCTTC
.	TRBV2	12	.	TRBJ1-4	CASRQGGEKLFF	TGTGCCAGCAGACAGGGAGGGGAAAAACTGTTTTTT
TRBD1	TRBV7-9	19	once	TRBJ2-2	CASRTRTGDPRPNTGELFF	TGTGCCAGCAGAACCCGGACAGGGGACCCCCGACCTAACACCGGGGAGCTGTTTTTT
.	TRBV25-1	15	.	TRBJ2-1	CASSASTGIPNEQFF	TGTGCCAGCAGTGCTTCTACAGGTATCCCCAATGAGCAGTTCTTC
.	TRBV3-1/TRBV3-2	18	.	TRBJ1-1	CASSQAGLLGGWNTEAFF	TGTGCCAGCAGCCAAGCCGGTCTTTTGGGGGGCTGGAACACTGAAGCTTTCTTT
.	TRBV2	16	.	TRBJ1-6	CASNGGSVSYNSPLHF	TGTGCCAGCAATGGAGGCAGCGTCTCCTATAATTCACCCCTCCACTTT
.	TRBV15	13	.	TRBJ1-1	CATSRDRDTEAFF	TGTGCCACCAGCAGAGATCGAGACACTGAAGCTTTCTTT